Listed below are T cell receptor beta chains from one sample, sequenced in a study of PD-1 blockade in classical Hodgkin lymphoma. TCRdb's copy holds only in-frame clones and misses some; the assay was immunoSEQ multiplex PCR. The table has tens of thousands of clones, approximately 91% seen once. The sample was peripheral blood mononuclear cells (PBMCs). These receptors originate from a human donor with classical Hodgkin lymphoma. Each CDR3 is given with its conserved first and last residue. The D gene is left open where the match is weak. Clone sizes are given selectively: once, few, many, or a class where the clone is expanded.

J gene: TRBJ1-2
clone size: -
V gene: TRBV15
D gene: -
CDR3 protein: CATSRDRGRGHGYTF
CDR3 DNA: TGTGCCACCAGCAGAGATCGGGGCAGGGGCCATGGCTACACCTTC

J gene: TRBJ2-5
clone size: -
V gene: TRBV7-9
D gene: -
CDR3 protein: CASSLLGETQYF
CDR3 DNA: TGTGCCAGCAGCTTACTGGGGGAGACCCAGTACTTC

J gene: TRBJ1-5
clone size: -
V gene: TRBV2
D gene: -
CDR3 protein: CASSAAVDQPQHF
CDR3 DNA: TGTGCCAGCTCGGCGGCAGTCGATCAGCCCCAGCATTTT

J gene: TRBJ2-1
clone size: -
V gene: TRBV9
D gene: -
CDR3 protein: CASSGMGEAYNEQFF
CDR3 DNA: TGTGCCAGCAGCGGTATGGGGGAAGCTTACAATGAGCAGTTCTTC

J gene: TRBJ2-7
clone size: -
V gene: TRBV7-9
D gene: -
CDR3 protein: CASGSGIVYEQYF
CDR3 DNA: TGTGCCAGCGGGTCGGGGATCGTCTACGAGCAGTACTTC

J gene: TRBJ1-1
clone size: once
V gene: TRBV28
D gene: -
CDR3 protein: CASSPIYGSPLMNTEAFF
CDR3 DNA: TGTGCCAGCAGTCCAATCTACGGGTCCCCGTTAATGAACACTGAAGCTTTCTTT

J gene: TRBJ1-4
clone size: -
V gene: TRBV2
D gene: -
CDR3 protein: CASSAVAANEKLFF
CDR3 DNA: TGTGCCAGCAGTGCGGTTGCCGCTAATGAAAAACTGTTTTTT

J gene: TRBJ2-7
clone size: -
V gene: TRBV4-1
D gene: TRBD1
CDR3 protein: CASSQAGTGGLGYEQYF
CDR3 DNA: TGCGCCAGCAGCCAAGCCGGGACAGGGGGTTTAGGGTACGAGCAGTACTTC

J gene: TRBJ2-7
clone size: -
V gene: TRBV7-9
D gene: -
CDR3 protein: CASSLAGVDYEQYF
CDR3 DNA: TGTGCCAGCAGCTTAGCGGGAGTGGATTACGAGCAGTACTTC

J gene: TRBJ2-3
clone size: -
V gene: TRBV5-4
D gene: -
CDR3 protein: CASSLSLSVGTDTQYF
CDR3 DNA: TGTGCCAGCAGCTTGTCCCTTAGTGTGGGCACAGATACGCAGTATTTT

J gene: TRBJ2-1
clone size: -
V gene: TRBV27
D gene: TRBD2
CDR3 protein: CASSLDGRAYNEQFF
CDR3 DNA: TGTGCCAGCAGTTTAGACGGGAGGGCTTACAATGAGCAGTTCTTC

J gene: TRBJ2-7
clone size: -
V gene: TRBV5-1
D gene: -
CDR3 protein: CASTGTANYEQYF
CDR3 DNA: TGCGCCAGTACCGGGACGGCGAACTACGAGCAGTACTTC

J gene: TRBJ1-4
clone size: -
V gene: TRBV6-5
D gene: -
CDR3 protein: CASSTTPATNEKLFF
CDR3 DNA: TGTGCCAGCAGCACAACGCCTGCAACTAATGAAAAACTGTTTTTT

J gene: TRBJ2-2
clone size: -
V gene: TRBV16
D gene: -
CDR3 protein: CASSQGTPKNTGELFF
CDR3 DNA: TGTGCCAGCAGCCAAGGGACTCCAAAGAACACCGGGGAGCTGTTTTTT

J gene: TRBJ2-5
clone size: -
V gene: TRBV2
D gene: -
CDR3 protein: CASSANLGREETQYF
CDR3 DNA: TGTGCCAGCAGTGCTAATCTAGGACGGGAAGAGACCCAGTACTTC

J gene: TRBJ1-2
clone size: -
V gene: TRBV19
D gene: TRBD1
CDR3 protein: CASRQQGNYGYTF
CDR3 DNA: TGTGCCAGTAGGCAACAGGGGAACTATGGCTACACCTTC

J gene: TRBJ1-2
clone size: -
V gene: TRBV9
D gene: -
CDR3 protein: CASSASDRFSYGYTF
CDR3 DNA: TGTGCCAGCAGCGCATCGGACCGTTTCAGCTATGGCTACACCTTC

J gene: TRBJ2-1
clone size: -
V gene: TRBV2
D gene: -
CDR3 protein: CASKDSYNEQFF
CDR3 DNA: TGTGCCAGCAAAGACAGCTACAATGAGCAGTTCTTC

J gene: TRBJ1-4
clone size: once
V gene: TRBV5-4
D gene: -
CDR3 protein: CASSLDWEEKLFF
CDR3 DNA: TGTGCCAGCAGCCTTGATTGGGAAGAAAAACTGTTTTTT

J gene: TRBJ2-2
clone size: -
V gene: TRBV5-1
D gene: -
CDR3 protein: CASSIPSVNTGELFF
CDR3 DNA: TGCGCCAGCAGCATTCCTAGCGTAAACACCGGGGAGCTGTTTTTT

J gene: TRBJ2-3
clone size: -
V gene: TRBV18
D gene: -
CDR3 protein: CASSPTRAPSGSDTQYF
CDR3 DNA: TGTGCCAGCTCACCCACCAGGGCCCCCTCTGGTTCAGATACGCAGTATTTT

J gene: TRBJ2-3
clone size: -
V gene: TRBV28
D gene: -
CDR3 protein: CASSSLGRGKDTQYF
CDR3 DNA: TGTGCCAGCAGCTCACTCGGAAGGGGAAAAGATACGCAGTATTTT

J gene: TRBJ2-7
clone size: -
V gene: TRBV7-6
D gene: -
CDR3 protein: CASSSRDKHYEQYF
CDR3 DNA: TGTGCCAGCAGCTCCCGGGACAAACACTACGAGCAGTACTTC

J gene: TRBJ2-5
clone size: once
V gene: TRBV9
D gene: TRBD2
CDR3 protein: CASSVGAGGPETQYF
CDR3 DNA: TGTGCCAGCAGCGTAGGGGCGGGAGGGCCAGAGACCCAGTACTTC

J gene: TRBJ1-4
clone size: few
V gene: TRBV2
D gene: -
CDR3 protein: CASGVNTRATLFF
CDR3 DNA: TGTGCCAGCGGGGTGAATACGAGGGCAACACTGTTTTTT

J gene: TRBJ2-3
clone size: -
V gene: TRBV10-3
D gene: TRBD2
CDR3 protein: CAISLAGVGTDTQYF
CDR3 DNA: TGTGCCATCAGCCTAGCGGGAGTGGGCACAGATACGCAGTATTTT

J gene: TRBJ2-5
clone size: -
V gene: TRBV9
D gene: TRBD2
CDR3 protein: CASSLSQAGVGETQYF
CDR3 DNA: TGTGCCAGCAGCCTTTCGCAAGCGGGAGTGGGAGAGACCCAGTACTTC

J gene: TRBJ1-1
clone size: -
V gene: TRBV29-1
D gene: TRBD1
CDR3 protein: CSAGGGAYTEAFF
CDR3 DNA: TGCAGCGCTGGAGGGGGCGCGTACACTGAAGCTTTCTTT

J gene: TRBJ2-3
clone size: -
V gene: TRBV7-2
D gene: -
CDR3 protein: CASSLERGTQYF
CDR3 DNA: TGTGCCAGCAGCTTAGAACGAGGTACGCAGTATTTT

J gene: TRBJ2-3
clone size: -
V gene: TRBV7-2
D gene: TRBD2
CDR3 protein: CASSFGLAGADTQYF
CDR3 DNA: TGTGCCAGCAGCTTTGGACTAGCGGGAGCGGATACGCAGTATTTT

J gene: TRBJ2-2
clone size: -
V gene: TRBV5-4
D gene: TRBD2
CDR3 protein: CASSTLAGNTGELFF
CDR3 DNA: TGTGCCAGCAGCACCCTAGCGGGGAACACCGGGGAGCTGTTTTTT

J gene: TRBJ2-1
clone size: -
V gene: TRBV6-1
D gene: -
CDR3 protein: CASSGLGSAPNEQFF
CDR3 DNA: TGTGCCAGCAGTGGGCTAGGTTCGGCTCCCAATGAGCAGTTCTTC

J gene: TRBJ1-1
clone size: -
V gene: TRBV6-1
D gene: -
CDR3 protein: CASSERVSTEAFF
CDR3 DNA: TGTGCCAGCAGTGAACGGGTCAGCACTGAAGCTTTCTTT

J gene: TRBJ2-2
clone size: -
V gene: TRBV12-5
D gene: TRBD2
CDR3 protein: CASGAGGLMTGNTKNTGELFF
CDR3 DNA: TGTGCTAGTGGAGCGGGGGGCCTTATGACAGGGAACACGAAGAACACCGGGGAGCTGTTTTTT

J gene: TRBJ1-1
clone size: once
V gene: TRBV6-5
D gene: -
CDR3 protein: CASSYGRQGEAFF
CDR3 DNA: TGTGCCAGCAGTTACGGTAGACAAGGCGAAGCTTTCTTT

J gene: TRBJ2-5
clone size: -
V gene: TRBV6-6
D gene: -
CDR3 protein: CASTHSMAGQETQYF
CDR3 DNA: TGTGCCAGCACTCACTCTATGGCAGGTCAAGAGACCCAGTACTTC

J gene: TRBJ1-1
clone size: few
V gene: TRBV5-1
D gene: TRBD1
CDR3 protein: CASSNHRDSPTLNTEAFF
CDR3 DNA: TGCGCCAGCAGCAACCACCGGGACAGCCCTACTTTGAACACTGAAGCTTTCTTT

J gene: TRBJ1-3
clone size: -
V gene: TRBV7-9
D gene: -
CDR3 protein: CASSISNSGNTIYF
CDR3 DNA: TGTGCCAGCAGCATCAGCAACTCTGGAAACACCATATATTTT

J gene: TRBJ2-5
clone size: once
V gene: TRBV6-1
D gene: -
CDR3 protein: CASRPDRDLRETQYF
CDR3 DNA: TGTGCCAGCAGACCCGACAGAGACTTGCGGGAGACCCAGTACTTC

J gene: TRBJ2-3
clone size: -
V gene: TRBV11-2
D gene: TRBD2
CDR3 protein: CASSRASGRTDTQYF
CDR3 DNA: TGTGCCAGCAGCCGTGCTAGCGGCAGGACAGATACGCAGTATTTT

J gene: TRBJ1-2
clone size: -
V gene: TRBV13
D gene: -
CDR3 protein: CASRVAGAGGYTF
CDR3 DNA: TGTGCCAGCAGGGTTGCCGGGGCGGGAGGCTACACCTTC

J gene: TRBJ2-1
clone size: -
V gene: TRBV19
D gene: -
CDR3 protein: CASMKAGRSYNEQFF
CDR3 DNA: TGTGCCAGTATGAAGGCGGGTCGCTCCTACAATGAGCAGTTCTTC

J gene: TRBJ1-3
clone size: -
V gene: TRBV6-6
D gene: -
CDR3 protein: CASSYLESTIYF
CDR3 DNA: TGTGCCAGCAGTTACCTTGAAAGCACCATATATTTT

J gene: TRBJ2-5
clone size: -
V gene: TRBV10-3
D gene: -
CDR3 protein: CAISRASSVEETQYF
CDR3 DNA: TGTGCCATCAGCCGGGCCTCTAGCGTGGAAGAGACCCAGTACTTC

J gene: TRBJ2-2
clone size: -
V gene: TRBV5-1
D gene: TRBD1
CDR3 protein: CASSFTGANTGELFF
CDR3 DNA: TGCGCCAGCAGCTTTACAGGGGCAAACACCGGGGAGCTGTTTTTT

J gene: TRBJ1-2
clone size: -
V gene: TRBV21-1
D gene: -
CDR3 protein: CASSKAGGDTSYGYTF
CDR3 DNA: TGTGCCAGCAGCAAAGCGGGGGGGGACACATCGTATGGCTACACCTTC

J gene: TRBJ2-2
clone size: -
V gene: TRBV19
D gene: TRBD2
CDR3 protein: CASSGLAGDRGAGELFF
CDR3 DNA: TGTGCCAGTAGTGGGCTAGCGGGGGATAGAGGGGCCGGGGAGCTGTTTTTT

J gene: TRBJ2-5
clone size: -
V gene: TRBV13
D gene: -
CDR3 protein: CASSARLQETQYF
CDR3 DNA: TGTGCCAGCAGCGCCCGACTACAAGAGACCCAGTACTTC

J gene: TRBJ1-2
clone size: -
V gene: TRBV19
D gene: -
CDR3 protein: CASSVTEFYGYTF
CDR3 DNA: TGTGCCAGTAGCGTCACAGAGTTTTATGGCTACACCTTC

J gene: TRBJ2-2
clone size: -
V gene: TRBV15
D gene: -
CDR3 protein: CATSFPIGNTGELFF
CDR3 DNA: TGTGCCACCAGCTTTCCCATTGGGAACACCGGGGAGCTGTTTTTT

J gene: TRBJ2-7
clone size: -
V gene: TRBV28
D gene: -
CDR3 protein: CASSPASSSATQYF
CDR3 DNA: TGTGCCAGCAGTCCCGCCAGCTCTAGCGCGACGCAGTACTTC

J gene: TRBJ2-7
clone size: once
V gene: TRBV6-6
D gene: -
CDR3 protein: CASSYSTYEQYF
CDR3 DNA: TGTGCCAGCAGTTACTCGACTTACGAGCAGTACTTC

J gene: TRBJ2-2
clone size: -
V gene: TRBV5-4
D gene: -
CDR3 protein: CASSSTVTNTGELFF
CDR3 DNA: TGTGCCAGCAGCTCCACAGTGACCAACACCGGGGAGCTGTTTTTT

J gene: TRBJ2-1
clone size: -
V gene: TRBV7-9
D gene: TRBD2
CDR3 protein: CASSSSGRGRNEQFF
CDR3 DNA: TGTGCCAGCAGCTCTAGCGGGAGGGGGAGGAATGAGCAGTTCTTC

J gene: TRBJ1-3
clone size: -
V gene: TRBV2
D gene: -
CDR3 protein: CASSQGHPAGNTIYF
CDR3 DNA: TGTGCCAGCAGCCAAGGGCACCCCGCGGGGAACACCATATATTTT

J gene: TRBJ2-3
clone size: -
V gene: TRBV6-1
D gene: TRBD2
CDR3 protein: CASGKGGLAGYYTDTQYF
CDR3 DNA: TGTGCCAGCGGTAAAGGAGGACTAGCGGGGTATTACACAGATACGCAGTATTTT

J gene: TRBJ1-1
clone size: once
V gene: TRBV27
D gene: TRBD1
CDR3 protein: CASSLLRGTGENTEAFF
CDR3 DNA: TGTGCCAGCAGTTTGTTACGAGGGACAGGGGAGAACACTGAAGCTTTCTTT